Listed here is a single TCR beta chain. The target antigen is unknown. This sample's TCRbeta library carried unique molecular identifier barcodes. TCRdb passed the PCR reads through MiXCR, listing each CDR3 protein once. This sample yields a few hundred thousand distinct CDR3 sequences, of which roughly a quarter are seen a single time; about 5% belongs to the top ten. This record comes from a study of T-cell reconstitution after alpha-beta-depleted transplantation in children. Trimming stripped 4 bases from V and 0 bases from J, with 9 bases between. CDR3 length: 14 amino acids. From germline, CDR1 is DFQATT and CDR2 SNEGSKA (reference sequence). Study-wide findings and caveats: Surviving recipient T cells and thymic progenitors accounted for the high day-60 TCRbeta diversity observed in some patients.

The chain employs TRBV20-1 and TRBJ1-4; D unresolved. The receptor was derived from a female patient aged 2 to 10 who had a stem cell transplant for congenital amegakaryocytic thrombocytopenia, so the T cells may come from the graft donor. The material was PBMCs, mostly from graft donor cells, obtained 360 days after TCRalphabeta/CD19-depleted stem cell transplant. The CDR3 DNA reads TGCAGTGCTACCTCCCGGGCAACTAATGAAAAACTGTTTTTT. This codes for CSATSRATNEKLFF.